These 25 T cell receptor beta chains came from one sample sequenced in a study of control samples from healthy donors and cancer patients. Clones were read by immunoSEQ multiplex PCR, and TCRdb kept only the in-frame ones, dropping some. The sample consists of 54,000 or so clones, approximately 95% of them appearing once. The sequencing sample was made of blood. The receptors were sampled from a man younger than 45 in good health.

CDR3 DNA: TGTGCCAGCAGCCCTGACGTGATCCAGGGGGCAACCGGGGAGCTGTTTTTT. This translates into CASSPDVIQGATGELFF. The V call is TRBV7-8, the J call TRBJ2-2, with TRBD1 matching over 8 bases. The ends lost 5 bases at V and 5 bases at J; junction bases unmatched: 13. CDR3 length: 17 amino acids. Germline V gene lookup returns CDR1 SGHVS and CDR2 FQNEAQ.

The CDR3 loop is CASSLRSGTGGSGYTF. The CDR3 DNA reads TGTGCCAGCAGCCTTCGTTCCGGGACAGGGGGGAGTGGCTACACCTTC. The rearrangement joins TRBV5-4 to TRBJ1-2, with 11 bases lining up with TRBD1. The CDR3 sequence is 16 residues long. Looked up from germline, CDR1 is SGHNT and CDR2 is YYREEE (reference sequence). The V gene end was trimmed by 4 bases and the J gene end by 7 bases; junction bases not matched to a gene: 12.

This clone was seen a single time. This sequence joins TRBV24-1 and TRBJ2-3; TRBD1 or TRBD2 may be the D gene (5 bases each). The germline V gene encodes CDR1 KGHDR and CDR2 SFDVKD. Trimming left V 7 bases short and J 12 bases short, with 25 bases between. The CDR3 sequence is 15 residues long. The CDR3: CATRAPGPNTQRQYF. In DNA form, the CDR3 reads TGTGCCACCAGGGCCCCGGGACCAAATACCCAACGCCAGTATTTT.

The chain carries TRBV19 and TRBJ2-7, with TRBD2 matching over 12 bases. The CDR3 extends over 18 amino acids. From germline, CDR1 is LNHDA and CDR2 SQIVND (reference sequence). Losses at the gene ends were 5 bases for V and 6 bases for J; bases not matched to a gene: 17. CDR3 DNA: TGTGCCAGTAGTCAGCGGACGCTACTAACTAGCGGGAGGCGCGAGCAGTACTTC. Protein sequence: CASSQRTLLTSGRREQYF.

This clone was detected only once. The V and J genes are TRBV7-2 and TRBJ2-1; D may be TRBD1 (6 bases). V lost 4 bases and J lost 5, with 12 bases in between. Germline V lookup: CDR1 SGHTA, CDR2 FQGNSA. The CDR3 runs 14 residues. DNA of the CDR3: TGTGCCAGCAGCTCACAGGGTGGGGACAATGAGCAGTTCTTC. Its translation is CASSSQGGDNEQFF.

The chain couples TRBV5-5 to TRBJ2-1; 7 positions agree with TRBD2. Germline V CDR1 and CDR2: SGHKS, YYEKEE (reference sequence). The length of the CDR3 is 17 residues. V shed 0 bases and J 2 bases; nucleotides not matched to a gene: 8. The CDR3 loop is CASSLEVASGTYNEQFF. The CDR3 region has the DNA TGTGCCAGCAGCTTGGAAGTGGCTAGCGGAACCTACAATGAGCAGTTCTTC.

The rearrangement links TRBV27 to TRBJ2-2, with D possibly TRBD1 on 6 matching bases. This CDR3 comprises 15 residues. Deletions cut 3 bases from V and 3 bases from J, with 11 bases between. The germline V gene encodes CDR1 MNHEY and CDR2 SMNVEV (reference sequence). In DNA form, the CDR3 reads TGTGCCAGCAGTTTCGGGACAATAGACACCGGGGAGCTGTTTTTT. It encodes CASSFGTIDTGELFF.

This sequence joins TRBV21-1 and TRBJ1-6; TRBD1, the table's D call, was not compared with the DNA. TRBV21-1 is shown as a pseudogene. The CDR3 extends over 16 amino acids. The CDR3 reads CASSKEFRQGYAPLHF. Written as DNA, the CDR3 is TGTGCCAGCAGCAAAGAGTTTAGACAGGGTTATGCACCCCTCCACTTT.

The V gene is TRBV19, the J gene TRBJ1-5; the D gene is possibly TRBD1 (5 bases). The V end lost 0 bases, the J end lost 11 bases, and 14 bases lay between the germline ends. Looked up from germline, CDR1 is LNHDA and CDR2 is SQIVND (reference sequence). This CDR3 has 14 amino acids. CDR3 DNA: TGTGCCAGTAGTATAGAGGGGACTGGGGGGTCCCAGCATTTT. This gives the protein CASSIEGTGGSQHF. Complete variable domain (other parts from reference TRBV19 and TRBJ1-5): DGGITQSPKYLFRKEGQNVTLSCEQNLNHDAMYWYRQDPGQGLRLIYYSQIVNDFQKGDIAEGYSVSREKKESFPLTVTSAQKNPTAFYLCASSIEGTGGSQHFGDGTRLSIL.

The rearrangement joins TRBV19 to TRBJ2-2; tentatively, D is TRBD1 or TRBD2 (5 bases each). The germline V and J ends were trimmed by 4 bases and 11 bases, with 23 bases remaining between them. CDR3 size: 16 residues. The germline gives CDR1 LNHDA, CDR2 SQIVND (reference sequence). CDR3 nucleotide sequence: TGTGCCAGTAGTAGAACCGGGACCCGCTTGGAGATTGAGCTGTTTTTT. The encoded protein is CASSRTGTRLEIELFF.

The genes are TRBV5-1 and TRBJ2-5; 8 bases are shared with TRBD2. Germline CDR1 reads SGHRS; CDR2 reads YFSETQ. Losses at the gene ends were 7 bases for V and 3 bases for J; bases not matched to a gene: 11. This CDR3 region has 15 residues. The CDR3 sequence is CASRSDGTREETQYF. The CDR3 DNA reads TGCGCCAGCCGCTCTGACGGGACTAGGGAAGAGACCCAGTACTTC.

The table lists this clone with a count of one. The CDR3 spells CASSPQLDSSYEQYF. The CDR3 DNA is TGTGCCAGCAGCCCCCAGCTGGACAGTTCCTACGAGCAGTACTTC. V gene TRBV6-5 combines with J gene TRBJ2-7; TRBD1 is a possible D gene (6 bases). V dropped 6 bases and J dropped 1 base, with 16 bases sitting between them. CDR3 length: 15 residues. CDR1 is MNHEY, CDR2 SVGAGI, per germline.

The J gene is TRBJ1-1, the V gene TRBV9; D uncertain. Trimming pared 2 bases from V and 1 base from J, leaving 6 bases between. Looked up from germline, CDR1 is SGDLS and CDR2 is YYNGEE. CDR3 length: 13 amino acids. Written as DNA, the CDR3 is TGTGCCAGCAGCGTGATGGCGAACACTGAAGCTTTCTTT. It codes for CASSVMANTEAFF.

The chain combines TRBV27 with TRBJ2-7; unclear D gene. The CDR3 covers 12 residues. Between the trimmed V and J ends, which lost 2 bases and 2 bases, there was a span of 4 bases. The V gene's germline CDR1 is MNHEY and CDR2 SMNVEV (reference sequence). The CDR3 DNA reads TGTGCCAGCAGTTTAGGAACCTACGAGCAGTACTTC. Translation gives CASSLGTYEQYF.

The V and J genes are TRBV19 and TRBJ1-2; D uncertain. Per the germline V gene, CDR1 is LNHDA and CDR2 is SQIVND (reference sequence). CDR3 size: 12 residues. Trimming stripped 5 bases from V and 4 bases from J, with 8 bases between. This CDR3 is CASSPATYGYTF. CDR3 bases: TGTGCCAGTAGTCCCGCCACCTATGGCTACACCTTC.

The V gene is TRBV28, the J gene TRBJ1-5, with 7 bases matching TRBD1. V was clipped by 7 bases and J by 3 bases; unmatched bases: 12. There are 16 residues in the CDR3. Germline lookup yields CDR1 MDHEN and CDR2 SYDVKM. CDR3 sequence: CASTEGAGEANQPQHF. The CDR3 DNA sequence: TGTGCCAGCACCGAGGGGGCAGGGGAGGCCAATCAGCCCCAGCATTTT.

CDR3 bases: TGTGCCAGCTCAGGGTACGCCTCGACTGAAGCTTTCTTT. Encoded protein: CASSGYASTEAFF. This chain joins TRBV18 and TRBJ1-1; no definite D call. V lost 5 bases and J 5 bases, leaving 12 bases between the germline ends. Germline CDR1 is KGHSH and CDR2 is LQKENI. The CDR3 totals 13 residues. Looking up the rest from reference TRBV18 and TRBJ1-1 gives the full variable domain: NAGVMQNPRHLVRRRGQEARLRCSPMKGHSHVYWYRQLPEEGLKFMVYLQKENIIDESGMPKERFSAEFPKEGPSILRIQQVVRGDSAAYFCASSGYASTEAFFGQGTRLTVV.

The V and J genes are TRBV6-7 and TRBJ2-1; TRBD2 might be the D (6 bases). TRBV6-7 belongs to the ORF category, with a function that is uncertain. The V gene lost 7 bases and the J gene lost 1 base, with 17 bases spanning the gap. There are 16 residues in the CDR3. CDR3 nucleotides: TGTGCCAGCAACCCGCAAGCGGGCGGGTCCTACAATGAGCAGTTCTTC. Its translation: CASNPQAGGSYNEQFF.

The chain combines TRBV10-1 with TRBJ2-3; 8 nucleotides agree with TRBD2. The V gene's germline CDR1 is WNHNN and CDR2 SYGVQD (reference sequence). The ends lost 0 bases at V and 4 bases at J; junction bases unmatched: 6. The CDR3 covers 16 residues. The CDR3 DNA follows: TGCGCCAGCAGTGAGTCGGGAGCGGGGGACCCAGATACGCAGTATTTT. Residues: CASSESGAGDPDTQYF.

The V and J genes are TRBV4-1 and TRBJ1-6; 7 nucleotides align to TRBD1. V was clipped by 3 bases and J by 7 bases; unmatched bases: 9. The CDR3 contains 16 residues. CDR1 is MGHRA and CDR2 is YSYEKL in the germline V gene. CDR3 DNA: TGCGCCAGCAGCCAGCTACCGGGACAGTCAAATTCACCCCTCCACTTT. Amino acids: CASSQLPGQSNSPLHF.

This clone was observed a single time. The chain recombines TRBV5-3 with TRBJ2-1; TRBD2 matches 11 bases. TRBV5-3 is an ORF; its function is uncertain. The CDR3 loop spans 18 amino acids. The trim removed 2 bases at V and 5 bases at J, leaving 12 bases unmatched. For the CDR3, the DNA is TGTGCCAGAAGCTTCCATGTTCTACTAGCGGGAGCCGACAATGAGCAGTTCTTC. Translated: CARSFHVLLAGADNEQFF.

The chain is built from TRBV19 and TRBJ1-6; perhaps TRBD1 as D (6 bases). Germline CDR1 reads LNHDA; CDR2 reads SQIVND (reference sequence). V dropped 4 bases and J dropped 8 bases, with 9 bases sitting between them. The CDR3 spans 13 residues. Here the CDR3 reads CASSKGDYSPLHF. CDR3 coding DNA: TGTGCCAGTAGTAAGGGGGACTATTCACCCCTCCACTTT.

J is TRBJ1-5 and V is TRBV2; TRBD1 might be the D (6 bases). The CDR3 is 14 residues long. Deletions cut 3 bases from V and 5 bases from J, with 11 bases between. CDR1 is SNHLY, CDR2 FYNNEI, per germline. DNA for the CDR3: TGTGCCAGCAGTGAGGGCAGGGGATATCAGCCCCAGCATTTT. It specifies CASSEGRGYQPQHF. The whole variable domain, remainder taken from reference TRBV2 and TRBJ1-5, is EPEVTQTPSHQVTQMGQEVILRCVPISNHLYFYWYRQILGQKVEFLVSFYNNEISEKSEIFDDQFSVERPDGSNFTLKIRSTKLEDSAMYFCASSEGRGYQPQHFGDGTRLSIL.

This clone is a singleton in its sample. The chain carries TRBV2 and TRBJ2-2, with D hard to call. Trimming took 7 bases from V and 1 from J, leaving 4 bases between them. The CDR3 is 12 amino acids. Germline V gene data show CDR1 as SNHLY and CDR2 as FYNNEI. The CDR3 DNA reads as TGTGCCAGCAAAGGGAACACCGGGGAGCTGTTTTTT. It is translated as CASKGNTGELFF.

This rearrangement joins TRBV19 to TRBJ1-1, with TRBD1 matching over 7 bases. Germline loops: CDR1 LNHDA, CDR2 SQIVND (reference sequence). V lost 5 bases, J lost 3 bases, and 0 bases stayed unmatched. This CDR3 comprises 12 residues. The CDR3 reads CASSDRDTEAFF. The CDR3 nucleotides are TGTGCCAGTAGTGACAGGGACACTGAAGCTTTCTTT.